One and the same sample provided the 26 T cell receptor beta chains below, sequenced in a study of tumor-infiltrating lymphocytes in primary liver carcinoma. Taking about 17-33 mg of unsorted bulk tissue, the authors co-extracted RNA and DNA. Synthesis of TCR beta cDNA was carried out from about 0.55 ug total RNA with a constant-region primer. Slightly modified ARM-PCR with three nested multiplex PCR rounds yielded TCR beta libraries. The study ran its first two PCR rounds for around 10 cycles each, using TRBV1-TRBV30 forward primers and a C-beta reverse primer. Each CDR3 protein is one row after TCRdb ran MiXCR on the multiplex PCR reads. The sample has approximately 100,000 distinct CDR3 sequences; around 71% are singletons. Sequencing was carried out using liver tumor tissue from sampling region 2. Subset meaning: tumor region T2, inferior pole. All receptors come from a woman in her sixties with primary liver carcinoma and hepatitis B virus infection.

With respect to this clonotype: An end of the junction differs from the germline gene, which may be a read error. The chain employs TRBV4-1 and TRBJ2-3; TRBD2 is a possible D gene (5 bases). The CDR3 runs 16 residues. Germline CDR1 is MGHRA and CDR2 is YSYEKL. The CDR3 DNA sequence: TGCGCCAGCAGCCTCTCCGGAGGATCTAGCACAGATAGGCAGTATTTT. Encoded protein: CASSLSGGSSTDRQYF.

This clonotype was seen ten or more times. The V call is TRBV30, the J call TRBJ1-6; no clear D gene. The CDR3 is 17 amino acids. Germline V gives CDR1 GTSNPN, CDR2 SVGIG (reference sequence). Trimming shortened V by 0 bases and J by 0 bases, and 12 bases separated the two germline ends. CDR3 bases: TGTGCCTGGAGTGTAAATCGCAGGAGCTCCTATAATTCACCCCTCCACTTT. Residues: CAWSVNRRSSYNSPLHF. Combining the CDR3 with reference TRBV30 and TRBJ1-6 gives the whole variable domain SQTIHQWPATLVQPVGSPLSLECTVEGTSNPNLYWYRQAAGRGLQLLFYSVGIGQISSEVPQNLSASRPQDRQFILSSKKLLLSDSGFYLCAWSVNRRSSYNSPLHFGNGTRLTVT.

By share of the sample, this clonotype is medium-sized. The V and J genes are TRBV29-1 and TRBJ2-7; 8 bases align to TRBD2. The germline V gene encodes CDR1 SQVTM and CDR2 ANQGSEA. V gave up 1 base and J gave up 3 bases; unmatched junction bases: 8. CDR3 length: 15 residues. CDR3 nucleotide sequence: TGCAGCGTTGAAGGCGGGAGGCCCCCATTCTACGAGCAGTACTTC. Encoded protein: CSVEGGRPPFYEQYF.

This clonotype was detected only a few times. With a much larger clone just one base away, this may be a read error. The chain uses TRBV5-4 and TRBJ2-7, with D unresolved. CDR1 is SGHNT, CDR2 YYREEE, per germline (reference sequence). CDR3 size: 11 residues. V was pared by 4 bases and J by 3 bases, with 5 bases between. The CDR3 protein is CASSPNYEQYF. The CDR3 bases are TGTGCCAGCAGCCCCAACTACGAGCAGTACTTC. Together with reference TRBV5-4 and TRBJ2-7, the CDR3 gives the full variable domain: ETGVTQSPTHLIKTRGQQVTLRCSSQSGHNTVSWYQQALGQGPQFIFQYYREEENGRGNFPPRFSGLQFPNYSSELNVNALELDDSALYLCASSPNYEQYFGPGTRLTVT.

The chain is built from TRBV2 and TRBJ1-2; possible D gene TRBD1, 6 bases. Deletions cut 5 bases from V and 3 bases from J, with 10 bases between. This CDR3 comprises 13 residues. Germline CDR1 and CDR2: SNHLY and FYNNEI. CDR3 coding DNA: TGTGCCAGCAGTCAACAGGGAGACTATGGCTACACCTTC. It yields the protein CASSQQGDYGYTF.

This clonotype was counted a few times. The V and J genes are TRBV20-1 and TRBJ2-1, with 9 bases that match TRBD2. In germline, CDR1 is DFQATT, CDR2 SNEGSKA (reference sequence). The CDR3 runs to 14 residues. J lost 7 bases, V lost 0 bases, and 4 bases had no gene match. DNA of the CDR3: TGCAGTGCTAGAGACTGGCTAGCGGGGAATGAGCAGTTCTTC. It encodes CSARDWLAGNEQFF.

J is TRBJ2-1 and V is TRBV4-2; perhaps TRBD1 as D (5 bases). The CDR3 has 15 residues. Between the trimmed V and J ends, which lost 1 base and 3 bases, there was a span of 10 bases. From germline, CDR1 is LGHNA and CDR2 YNFKEQ. The CDR3 bases are TGTGCCAGCAGCCAAGGTGTGACAGACTACAATGAGCAGTTCTTC. Translating gives CASSQGVTDYNEQFF.

In the case of this clonotype: An end of the junction differs from the germline gene, which may be a read error. This rearrangement joins TRBV11-2 to TRBJ2-3, with 13 bases lining up with TRBD2. The CDR3 runs to 16 residues. Germline loops: CDR1 SGHAT, CDR2 FQNNGV. CDR3 loop: CVSSPRTSGSTDTQYF. The CDR3 nucleotides are TGTGTCAGCAGCCCACGGACTAGCGGGAGTACAGATACGCAGTATTTT.

The genes are TRBV12-3 or TRBV12-4 and TRBJ2-7; 9 nucleotides line up with TRBD1. CDR3 length: 11 amino acids. CDR3 residues: CGSSLDRGIYF. The CDR3 nucleotides are TGTGGTAGCAGTCTGGACAGGGGCATTTACTTC.

The V call is TRBV28, the J call TRBJ2-7; 8 positions agree with TRBD2. The CDR3 has 15 residues. CDR1 and CDR2 from the germline V gene are MDHEN and SYDVKM. V lost 7 bases and J lost 6; bases outside the gene matches: 14. The CDR3 loop reads CASTPGGVPICEQYF. The CDR3 DNA reads as TGTGCCAGCACTCCCGGGGGGGTCCCTATCTGCGAGCAGTACTTC. Full variable domain (missing parts from reference TRBV28 and TRBJ2-7): DVKVTQSSRYLVKRTGEKVFLECVQDMDHENMFWYRQDPGLGLRLIYFSYDVKMKEKGDIPEGYSVSREKKERFSLILESASTNQTSMYLCASTPGGVPICEQYFGPGTRLTVT.

A note on this clonotype: Mismatch with germline at one junction end may stem from a read error. J is TRBJ1-2 and V is TRBV24-1, with D unresolved. In germline, CDR1 is KGHDR, CDR2 SFDVKD. The CDR3 has 12 residues. The CDR3 here is CASSDLGYGYTF. CDR3 in DNA: TGTGCCTCCAGTGATTTGGGGTATGGCTACACCTTC.

As regards this clonotype: One junction end disagrees with the germline gene, perhaps due to a read error. This chain connects TRBV14 to TRBJ2-5; unclear D gene. This CDR3 has 15 amino acids. Germline loops: CDR1 SGHDN, CDR2 FVKESK. The CDR3 loop reads CAISQVSAQHETQYF. In DNA, the CDR3 is TGTGCCATCAGCCAAGTATCTGCACAGCATGAGACCCAGTACTTC.

Worth noting for this clonotype: A much bigger clone sits one base away, suggesting this may be a read error. V is TRBV28 and J is TRBJ1-1; D gene uncertain. The CDR3 runs 16 residues. V was cut by 6 bases and J by 2 bases, with 19 bases left in between. CDR1 is MDHEN and CDR2 is SYDVKM in the germline V gene. The CDR3 nucleotides are TGTGCCAGCAGCTCGATTCCGGACCACATAAACACTGAAGCTTTCTTT. Residues: CASSSIPDHINTEAFF.

This clonotype is judged medium-sized. The gene calls are TRBV11-2 and TRBJ1-4; 7 bases map to TRBD1. The CDR3 extends over 15 amino acids. Trimming at V came to 0 bases and at J to 5 bases, leaving 3 bases not matched to a gene. CDR1 is SGHAT, CDR2 FQNNGV, per germline. CDR3 in amino acids: CASSLEGGENEKLFF. The DNA for the CDR3 is TGTGCCAGCAGCTTAGAAGGGGGCGAAAATGAAAAACTGTTTTTT.

Details on this clonotype: It is unclear where the CDR3 begins or ends on the DNA, so no DNA is shown, and the CDR3 is as TCRdb lists it. The genes are TRBV12-5 and TRBJ1-2. Per the germline V gene, CDR1 is LGHNT and CDR2 is FRNRAP. Ends included, the CDR3 has 12 residues. The CDR3 loop reads CASGWDNYGCTF.

CDR3 protein: CASGVQGGRTQYF. CDR3 nucleotide sequence: TGTGCCAGCGGAGTCCAAGGGGGTCGGACCCAGTACTTC. The gene calls are TRBV11-3 and TRBJ2-5; D possibly corresponds to TRBD1 (6 bases). This CDR3 has 13 amino acids. Trimming removed 8 bases from V and 7 bases from J, with 17 bases in between. Germline CDR1 reads SGHNT; CDR2 reads YENEEA.

A remark on this clonotype: The CDR3 end shows no conserved phenylalanine or tryptophan, and so a read error is likely. V and J are TRBV11-3 and TRBJ1-5; D might be TRBD1 (5 bases). CDR1 and CDR2 (germline): SGHNT, YENEEA. Trimming shortened V by 10 bases and J by 2 bases, and 12 bases separated the two germline ends. This CDR3 has 13 amino acids. CDR3 nucleotide sequence: TGTGCCAACGGCTTAGGGGGCAATCAGCCCCAGCATTGT. This gives the protein CANGLGGNQPQHC.

As concerns this clonotype: At one end, the junction sequence differs from germline, possibly due to a read error. The rearrangement uses TRBV11-2 and TRBJ1-6; 8 nucleotides match TRBD1. Per germline, CDR1 SGHAT and CDR2 FQNNGV. This CDR3 has 15 residues. As DNA, the CDR3 is TGTGCCAGCAGCTTAGATCAGGGGGCCAATTCATCCCTCCACTTT. Amino acid sequence: CASSLDQGANSSLHF.

Regarding this clonotype: Germline and junction disagree at one end, which may indicate a read error. This chain connects TRBV11-3 to TRBJ2-7; D is possibly TRBD1 (6 bases). The CDR3 has 14 residues. Germline V CDR1 and CDR2: SGHNT, YENEEA. CDR3 coding DNA: TGTGCAAGCAGCCCCGGGACATACTACTACGAGAAGTACTTC. The encoded protein is CASSPGTYYYEKYF.

Worth noting for this clonotype: A much larger clonotype is one base distant, so this may be a read error. The CDR3 DNA sequence: TGTGCCAGATCACCGGGACTAGTGGGACCAGATACGCAGTATTTT. Amino acids: CARSPGLVGPDTQYF. V is TRBV30 and J is TRBJ2-3, with 8 positions matching TRBD2. Trimming removed 8 bases from V and 4 bases from J; junction bases left unmatched: 14. This CDR3 contains 15 residues. From germline, CDR1 is GTSNPN and CDR2 SVGIG (reference sequence).

The CDR3 here is CASSYWSYNSPLHF. The DNA of the CDR3 is TGTGCCAGCAGTTATTGGAGCTATAATTCACCCCTCCACTTT. The J gene is TRBJ1-6, the V gene TRBV6-5; D call uncertain. The germline V and J ends were trimmed by 3 bases and 3 bases, with 6 bases remaining between them. Looked up from germline, CDR1 is MNHEY and CDR2 is SVGAGI. The CDR3 has 14 amino acids.

A note on this clonotype: An end of the junction differs from the germline gene, which may be a read error. The genes are TRBV11-2 and TRBJ2-5; TRBD1 or TRBD2 may be the D gene (5 bases each). The CDR3 spans 13 residues. The germline gives CDR1 SGHAT, CDR2 FQNNGV. CDR3: CVSRLYIGDREYF. CDR3 DNA sequence: TGTGTCAGCAGGTTATATATCGGGGACCGCGAATACTTC.

For this clonotype: Given the absence of the conserved phenylalanine or tryptophan at the CDR3 end, a read error is likely. This chain joins TRBV12-3 or TRBV12-4 and TRBJ2-7, with 8 positions matching TRBD2. Trimming took 8 bases from V and 3 from J; bases not matched to a gene: 6. There are 13 residues in the CDR3. The CDR3 DNA reads as TGTGCCAGCGGCGAGACTAGCGTCTACGAGCAGTACTCC. As protein: CASGETSVYEQYS.

This chain joins TRBV6-6 and TRBJ1-1; no reliable D call. From germline, CDR1 is MNHNY and CDR2 SVGAGI (reference sequence). The V and J ends lost 9 bases and 1 base respectively, with 15 bases between them. CDR3 length: 14 amino acids. The CDR3 sequence: CASSPHTGNTEAFF. DNA of the CDR3: TGTGCCAGTAGTCCCCACACGGGGAACACTGAAGCTTTCTTT.

This clonotype was seen repeatedly, ten times or more. J is TRBJ2-1 and V is TRBV10-2, with D perhaps matching TRBD2 (7 bases). This CDR3 is built from 13 residues. The germline gives CDR1 WSHSY, CDR2 SAAADI. Trimming pared 8 bases from V and 4 bases from J, leaving 12 bases between. CDR3 protein: CASQGRGYNEQFF. The CDR3 bases are TGCGCCAGCCAGGGGAGGGGGTACAATGAGCAGTTCTTC.

The V gene is TRBV28, the J gene TRBJ2-3, with D perhaps matching TRBD1 or TRBD2 (6 bases each). There are 15 residues in the CDR3. The germline CDR1 and CDR2 sequences are MDHEN and SYDVKM. V lost 2 bases, J lost 12 bases, and 21 bases lay in between. CDR3 nucleotides: TGTGCCAGCAGTTTAACCCCCGGGGGCGCAGATTCACAGTATTTT. Protein: CASSLTPGGADSQYF.